This passage covers 22 T cell receptor beta chains from one sample sequenced in a study of blood T cell repertoires in COVID-19. TCRdb's table, derived via immunoSEQ multiplex PCR, lists solely in-frame clones and lacks some. The top ten hold around 25% of the sample, which has around 230,000 clones, roughly 83% seen once. Sequencing was done on a sample of peripheral blood. These receptors were taken from a man aged 35 to 55 with acute or convalescent COVID-19.

The V and J genes are TRBV4-2 and TRBJ2-1, with unresolved D. Germline lookup yields CDR1 LGHNA and CDR2 YNFKEQ. The germline V and J ends were trimmed by 4 bases and 7 bases, with 11 bases remaining between them. This CDR3 contains 13 residues. Here the CDR3 DNA reads TGTGCCAGCAGCCCTTTGTCTTCTAATGAGCAGTTCTTC. This translates into CASSPLSSNEQFF.

In this sample, this clone turned up a few times. This CDR3 is also generated by other DNA sequences in the sample. V gene TRBV3-1 (or the pseudogene TRBV3-2) combines with J gene TRBJ2-5; the D gene is possibly TRBD2 (5 bases). The CDR3 extends over 14 amino acids. Per the germline V gene, CDR1 is LGHDT and CDR2 is YNNKEL (reference sequence). Trimming removed 0 bases from V and 4 bases from J, with 9 bases in between. The DNA for the CDR3 is TGTGCCAGCAGCCAAGATACTAGAGGAGAGACCCAGTACTTC. Its protein product is CASSQDTRGETQYF.

The chain is built from TRBV5-1 and TRBJ2-7; 7 bases are a match to TRBD1. The CDR3 is 13 residues long. Germline V gene data show CDR1 as SGHRS and CDR2 as YFSETQ. The V gene end was trimmed by 3 bases and the J gene end by 7 bases; junction bases not matched to a gene: 7. Here the CDR3 DNA reads TGCGCCAGCAGCTCCCTGACAGGGCAAGAGCAGTACTTC. Its protein is CASSSLTGQEQYF. Variable domain in full (rest from reference TRBV5-1 and TRBJ2-7): KAGVTQTPRYLIKTRGQQVTLSCSPISGHRSVSWYQQTPGQGLQFLFEYFSETQRNKGNFPGRFSGRQFSNSRSEMNVSTLELGDSALYLCASSSLTGQEQYFGPGTRLTVT.

This chain links TRBV2 with TRBJ2-2; a weak D match, TRBD1 (6 bases). Germline-derived CDR1 and CDR2 are SNHLY and FYNNEI. This CDR3 contains 15 residues. V was cut by 6 bases and J by 4 bases, with 15 bases left in between. CDR3 sequence: CASSAMTGSTGELFF. The DNA for the CDR3 is TGTGCCAGCAGCGCTATGACAGGTTCCACCGGGGAGCTGTTTTTT.

The chain combines TRBV25-1 with TRBJ1-3; tentatively, D is TRBD1 (5 bases). Germline V gives CDR1 MGHDK, CDR2 SYGVNS. This CDR3 region has 14 residues. Trimming took 5 bases from V and 3 from J, leaving 11 bases between them. In DNA form, the CDR3 reads TGTGCCAGCAGTCCCCGGACACTTGGAAACACCATATATTTT. Protein sequence: CASSPRTLGNTIYF.

The CDR3: CASSYNRAGGQPQHF. As DNA, the CDR3 is TGTGCCAGCAGTTATAACAGGGCGGGGGGTCAGCCCCAGCATTTT. J is TRBJ1-5 and V is TRBV6-2 or TRBV6-3; D is perhaps TRBD1 (6 bases). The CDR3 loop spans 15 amino acids. Trimming left V 3 bases short and J 6 bases short, with 15 bases between. Germline V gene lookup returns CDR1 MNHEY and CDR2 SVGEGT.

The V call is TRBV19, the J call TRBJ2-2, with 10 bases that match TRBD2. J lost 2 bases, V lost 7 bases, and 10 bases had no gene match. The germline CDR1 and CDR2 sequences are LNHDA and SQIVND (reference sequence). The CDR3 sequence is 17 residues long. Here the CDR3 reads CASNLGLAGGNTGELFF. DNA for the CDR3: TGTGCCAGTAATCTAGGGTTAGCGGGAGGAAACACCGGGGAGCTGTTTTTT.

The genes are TRBV19 and TRBJ2-5; TRBD2 is a possible D gene (5 bases). The V gene lost 5 bases and the J gene lost 1 base, with 14 bases spanning the gap. CDR3 length: 15 residues. Germline V gives CDR1 LNHDA, CDR2 SQIVND (reference sequence). The CDR3 coding sequence is TGTGCCAGTAGTTCCCTCGGACTGTTCCAAGAGACCCAGTACTTC. It translates to CASSSLGLFQETQYF.

The chain is built from TRBV6-2 or TRBV6-3 and TRBJ1-1; D possibly corresponds to TRBD1 (6 bases). The CDR3 covers 12 residues. Germline V lookup: CDR1 MNHEY, CDR2 SVGEGT. V was pared by 5 bases and J by 7 bases, with 11 bases between. The CDR3 reads CASSPRGNEAFF. The CDR3 region has the DNA TGTGCCAGCAGTCCCAGGGGTAATGAAGCTTTCTTT.

CDR3 amino acids: CASSSPASSYNSPLHF. CDR3 DNA sequence: TGTGCCAGCAGCTCACCAGCGAGCTCCTATAATTCACCCCTCCACTTT. The gene calls are TRBV11-2 and TRBJ1-6, with D uncertain. CDR3 length equals 16 residues. The germline V gene has CDR1 SGHAT and CDR2 FQNNGV. The V end lost 4 bases, the J end lost 0 bases, and 10 bases lay between the germline ends.

The rearrangement links TRBV6-5 to TRBJ2-7; 7 bases agree with TRBD1. The germline V gene encodes CDR1 MNHEY and CDR2 SVGAGI. This CDR3 has 12 amino acids. The V segment lost 6 bases and the J segment 3 bases; nucleotides outside the gene matches: 2. The CDR3 reads CASRTGDYEQYF. The CDR3 nucleotides read TGTGCCAGCAGAACAGGGGACTACGAGCAGTACTTC.

This chain links TRBV2 with TRBJ2-7; a weak D match, TRBD1 (6 bases). Trimming removed 1 base from V and 6 bases from J, with 16 bases in between. CDR1 SNHLY and CDR2 FYNNEI come from the germline V gene. This CDR3 comprises 15 residues. The CDR3 is CASSEEGQGRGEQYF. The CDR3 nucleotides read TGTGCCAGCAGTGAAGAGGGCCAGGGGAGAGGCGAGCAGTACTTC.

V gene TRBV7-3 combines with J gene TRBJ2-7; 10 nucleotides line up with TRBD2. J lost 0 bases, V lost 5 bases, and 4 bases had no gene match. Germline V CDR1 and CDR2: SGHTA, FQGTGA. The CDR3 extends over 15 amino acids. The CDR3 is CASSIAGGTSYEQYF. The CDR3 bases are TGTGCCAGCAGCATAGCGGGAGGCACCTCCTACGAGCAGTACTTC.

This clone was counted a single time. The V and J genes are TRBV19 and TRBJ1-5; TRBD1 might be the D (5 bases). The V end lost 1 base, the J end lost 4 bases, and 14 bases lay between the germline ends. CDR3 size: 16 residues. Germline V gene data show CDR1 as LNHDA and CDR2 as SQIVND (reference sequence). CDR3 DNA sequence: TGTGCCAGTAGTATAGGAGGGGCGGGAAGGAATCAGCCCCAGCATTTT. It codes for CASSIGGAGRNQPQHF.

The CDR3 region is CASSLRSGERYQETQYF. Here the CDR3 DNA reads TGTGCCAGCAGCTTACGGAGCGGAGAAAGGTACCAAGAGACCCAGTACTTC. The V and J genes are TRBV7-2 and TRBJ2-5; D is possibly TRBD2 (5 bases). V lost 2 bases, J lost 0 bases, and 16 bases lay in between. Germline V lookup: CDR1 SGHTA, CDR2 FQGNSA. There are 17 residues in the CDR3.

The rearrangement links TRBV5-5 to TRBJ2-1; TRBD2 aligns across 12 bases. J was trimmed by 8 bases and V by 7 bases; bases with no gene match: 7. Germline V CDR1 and CDR2: SGHKS, YYEKEE (reference sequence). The CDR3 spans 14 residues. The DNA for the CDR3 is TGTGCCAGCCTCGGGACTAGCGGGTCCGATGAGCAGTTCTTC. This encodes CASLGTSGSDEQFF.

CDR3 coding DNA: TGTGCCAGCAGCTCGGACAGGGGCGGGGGCGATCAGCCCCAGCATTTT. Translation: CASSSDRGGGDQPQHF. The chain carries TRBV3-1 (or the pseudogene TRBV3-2) and TRBJ1-5, with TRBD1 identical over 9 bases. This CDR3 is 16 amino acids long. J was trimmed by 5 bases and V by 5 bases; bases with no gene match: 10. Germline CDR1 reads LGHDT; CDR2 reads YNNKEL (reference sequence).

Comment on this clone: Its ends do not fully match the called genes, so a read error is possible. V gene TRBV6-1 combines with J gene TRBJ1-4, with 9 bases identical to TRBD1. Germline values: CDR1 MNHNS, CDR2 SASEGT. This CDR3 comprises 19 residues. The CDR3 sequence: CANSVSITGTGPHNEKLFF. CDR3 coding DNA: TGTGCCAACAGTGTCTCTATAACGGGGACAGGGCCTCATAATGAAAAACTGTTTTTT.

The chain links TRBV5-1 to TRBJ1-2; D not certain. Germline V lookup: CDR1 SGHRS, CDR2 YFSETQ. The V gene lost 0 bases and the J gene lost 6 bases, with 9 bases spanning the gap. The CDR3 sequence is 13 residues long. The CDR3 sequence is CASSLASQDGYTF. The CDR3 DNA follows: TGCGCCAGCAGCTTGGCCAGCCAGGATGGCTACACCTTC.

The chain combines TRBV6-5 with TRBJ1-2; D perhaps matches TRBD1 (6 bases). The CDR3 loop spans 14 amino acids. V was shortened by 3 bases and J by 2 bases, with 10 bases between the two germline ends. The germline V gene encodes CDR1 MNHEY and CDR2 SVGAGI. CDR3 region: CASSYAGGNYGYTF. The CDR3 nucleotides are TGTGCCAGCAGTTATGCGGGGGGCAACTATGGCTACACCTTC.

The rearrangement uses TRBV19 and TRBJ1-5, with 8 positions matching TRBD1. The J segment lost 4 bases and the V segment lost 5 bases, leaving 7 bases of the junction unmatched. The germline gives CDR1 LNHDA, CDR2 SQIVND (reference sequence). CDR3 length equals 15 residues. CDR3 sequence (DNA): TGTGCCAGTAGTTACGGACAGGGCCTTAATCAGCCCCAGCATTTT. Amino acid sequence: CASSYGQGLNQPQHF.

Only one count was recorded for this clone. The rearrangement uses TRBV19 and TRBJ2-7, with D maybe TRBD2 (6 bases). In germline, CDR1 is LNHDA, CDR2 SQIVND (reference sequence). This CDR3 is 13 amino acids long. The V gene lost 6 bases and the J gene lost 4 bases, with 13 bases spanning the gap. Here the CDR3 reads CASSRLGLYEQYF. CDR3 DNA sequence: TGTGCCAGTAGCCGACTAGGTCTTTACGAGCAGTACTTC.